This TCR beta chain was identified during a study of monozygotic twins with inflammatory bowel disease. Comments on this clonotype: The antigen is undetermined.

Study-wide points: IBD patients displayed reduced TCRbeta diversity (inverse Simpson) when set against healthy co-twins. No distinction between different T cell subtypes was possible. Repertoire similarity did not separate concordant from discordant twins, possibly from limited power.

Incorporation of UMIs carrying a 6-nucleotide sample barcode was performed by template switching. Reanalyzing the 5' RACE reads, TCRdb keeps one entry per CDR3 protein, without DNA. The sample's table shows about 330,000 distinct CDR3 sequences. The CDR3 sequence is 15 residues long. Germline V lookup: CDR1 SGHVS, CDR2 FQNEAQ. The J gene is TRBJ1-1, the V gene TRBV7-8; the TCRdb call, TRBD1, lacks DNA for checking. The sequenced sample was blood. The sequence derives from a human donor with ulcerative colitis or Crohn's disease, or a healthy co-twin of an affected twin (not recorded which). The CDR3 loop is CASSTRRGTGVEAFF.